Listed below are T cell receptor beta chains from one sample, sequenced in a study of blood T cell repertoires in COVID-19. Libraries were prepared by immunoSEQ multiplex PCR; TCRdb keeps only in-frame clonotypes and omits some of them. The table shows about 140,000 clones, with 84% occurring only once. Specimen: peripheral blood. The receptors stem from a man aged 25-45 years with COVID-19, enrolled during active disease. The CDR3 runs from the conserved cysteine through the conserved F or W. A D gene is named only where the DNA matches it firmly. Size tells how often a clone was seen (once, few, many) or the class of an expanded clone, and some rows leave it out.

J | D | size | V | length | DNA | CDR3
TRBJ2-3 | TRBD1 | NA | TRBV3-1/TRBV3-2 | 14 | TGTGCCAGCAGCCAAAAGGGGGCTACAGATACGCAGTATTTT | CASSQKGATDTQYF
TRBJ2-1 | NA | once | TRBV12-3/TRBV12-4 | 12 | TGTGCCAGCAGCCGGGGACTCAATGAGCAGTTCTTC | CASSRGLNEQFF
TRBJ2-5 | TRBD1 | once | TRBV29-1 | 13 | TGCAGCGCCAGGACAGGGGGTCAAGAGACCCAGTACTTC | CSARTGGQETQYF
TRBJ1-2 | NA | once | TRBV6-5 | 16 | TGTGCCAGCAGTTACTCGATGAAAGGAGGAAACTATGGCTACACCTTC | CASSYSMKGGNYGYTF
TRBJ1-2 | NA | NA | TRBV5-4 | 16 | TGTGCCAGCAGCACTGATTACAGGGCATCCAACTATGGCTACACCTTC | CASSTDYRASNYGYTF
TRBJ1-2 | TRBD1 | once | TRBV6-4 | 14 | TGTGCCAGCAGTTCTGAGACAGGGCTGGGAGGCTACACCTTC | CASSSETGLGGYTF
TRBJ2-7 | NA | NA | TRBV10-2 | 14 | TGCGCCAGCAGTGAAGGGTCGGGGAGTTACGAGCAGTACTTC | CASSEGSGSYEQYF
TRBJ1-4 | NA | NA | TRBV7-8 | 15 | TGTGCCAGCAGCCCCAGACGAATCGAGGCGGAAAAACTGTTTTTT | CASSPRRIEAEKLFF
TRBJ2-1 | NA | NA | TRBV28 | 16 | TGTGCCAGCAGTTCCCCGGGGAACCTAGCATACAATGAGCAGTTCTTC | CASSSPGNLAYNEQFF
TRBJ1-2 | NA | once | TRBV2 | 14 | TGTGCCAGCAGTTCGACAGGACACTTCGAGCGCGACACCTTC | CASSSTGHFERDTF
TRBJ2-1 | TRBD1 | NA | TRBV14 | 15 | TGTGCCAGCAGCCACTTGACAGGGGAAGGAAATGAGCAGTTCTTC | CASSHLTGEGNEQFF
TRBJ2-7 | NA | NA | TRBV6-6 | 13 | TGTGCCAGCAGTTACCAGGAATCCTACGAGCAGTACTTC | CASSYQESYEQYF
TRBJ2-7 | TRBD1 | few | TRBV10-1 | 14 | TGCGCCAGCAGTGAGTTGGACAGGCCCTACGAGCAGTACTTC | CASSELDRPYEQYF
TRBJ2-7 | TRBD2 | NA | TRBV3-1/TRBV3-2 | 18 | TGTGCCAGCAGCCCCCCCCTCAGTAGGGGCGGGAGCTCCTACGAGCAGTACTTC | CASSPPLSRGGSSYEQYF
TRBJ1-3 | NA | few | TRBV27 | 19 | TGTGCCAGCAGTCCCTTTGGAGTAGCAGGGAGGGTGTCTGGAAACACCATATATTTT | CASSPFGVAGRVSGNTIYF